This paragraph covers one T cell receptor (beta chain) sequence. Its target is not known. The data are from a study of blood T cells in healthy people across ages. For the study at large: When template switching was applied, about one barcoded beta molecule was captured per two T cells.

Findings and caveats of the study: Naive T cell percentage showed a strong correlation with TCR beta diversity.

For the second PCR, which ran for about 6 to 12 cycles, a sample-barcoded 5' primer and a J-beta primer mix were used. From the 5' RACE reads, TCRdb called clonotypes with MiXCR, one entry per CDR3 protein. The data show about 780,000 distinct CDR3 sequences, around 62% seen once. CDR3 length: 15 amino acids. Trimming left V 2 bases short and J 2 bases short, with 12 bases between. Germline V CDR1 and CDR2: MNHEY, SMNVEV (reference sequence). The chain employs TRBV27 and TRBJ2-5, with D unresolved. Sequencing was done on a sample of blood. The source is a man younger than 45 in good health. CDR3 sequence reads: CASSLGVGTQETQYF. DNA of the CDR3: TGTGCCAGCAGTTTAGGGGTTGGCACTCAAGAGACCCAGTACTTC.